A selection of T cell receptor beta chains follows, all from one sample in a study of Ad26.COV2.S vaccination and SARS-CoV-2 variants. The method was immunoSEQ multiplex PCR; TCRdb's version includes in-frame clones alone and lacks a portion of them. This table holds 360,000 or so clones, more than 75% found once. The source material was peripheral blood, sampled in a trial of Ad26.COV2.S vaccine versus placebo. These receptors all stem from a person between 18 and 59 years old who received the Ad26.COV2.S COVID-19 vaccine or a placebo. The CDR3 runs from the conserved cysteine through the conserved F or W. Each record gives: CDR3 length, J gene, V gene, D gene, clone size, CDR3 protein, CDR3 DNA. D genes are given only for firm matches. Clone size, where shown, is once, few, many, or a class for clones that have expanded.

>18|TRBJ2-3|TRBV19|TRBD2|.
CASSISSLAGGSTDTQYF
TGTGCCAGTAGTATTTCCTCCCTAGCGGGGGGCAGCACAGATACGCAGTATTTT
>13|TRBJ1-6|TRBV9|.|.
CASSVVWDSPLHF
TGTGCCAGCAGCGTAGTCTGGGACTCACCCCTCCACTTT
>15|TRBJ2-1|TRBV11-2|TRBD2|.
CASSFEAGGHNEQFF
TGTGCCAGCAGCTTTGAAGCGGGGGGCCACAATGAGCAGTTCTTC
>15|TRBJ1-4|TRBV5-4|.|.
CASSPEGLTNEKLFF
TGTGCCAGCAGCCCCGAGGGCCTTACGAATGAAAAACTGTTTTTT
>14|TRBJ1-4|TRBV6-6|.|once
CASSYSGGDEKLFF
TGTGCCAGCAGTTACTCGGGGGGGGATGAAAAACTGTTTTTT
>15|TRBJ2-7|TRBV7-8|TRBD1|.
CASSLWDRGSHEQYF
TGTGCCAGCAGCTTATGGGACAGGGGTTCCCACGAGCAGTACTTC
>16|TRBJ2-4|TRBV2|TRBD1|.
CASSHTGTGRADIQYF
TGTGCCAGCAGTCACACCGGGACAGGGCGAGCGGACATTCAGTACTTC
>13|TRBJ1-1|TRBV19|TRBD1|.
CASSTGTGFGAFF
TGTGCCAGTAGTACCGGGACAGGGTTTGGGGCTTTCTTT
>14|TRBJ1-1|TRBV27|.|.
CASSPGTVNTEAFF
TGTGCCAGCAGTCCCGGGACGGTGAACACTGAAGCTTTCTTT
>16|TRBJ1-2|TRBV5-1|TRBD1|.
CASSLTGQGEFYGYTF
TGCGCCAGCAGCTTGACGGGACAGGGGGAGTTCTATGGCTACACCTTC
>14|TRBJ1-2|TRBV29-1|TRBD1|.
CSVTGMEENYGYTF
TGCAGCGTGACAGGGATGGAGGAAAACTATGGCTACACCTTC
>16|TRBJ1-2|TRBV7-2|.|.
CASSSLTTGGNYGYTF
TGTGCCAGCAGCTCCCTAACGACAGGCGGGAACTATGGCTACACCTTC
>15|TRBJ1-4|TRBV11-2|.|.
CASSFTRGVGEKLFF
TGTGCCAGCAGCTTTACCCGGGGGGTGGGTGAAAAACTGTTTTTT
>11|TRBJ1-1|TRBV12-3/TRBV12-4|.|.
CASSSGTEAFF
TGTGCCAGCAGTTCAGGGACTGAAGCTTTCTTT
>18|TRBJ2-5|TRBV2|.|once
CASSDLSVGGGHQETQYF
TGTGCCAGCAGTGATCTCTCAGTTGGCGGGGGCCACCAAGAGACCCAGTACTTC
>16|TRBJ1-6|TRBV9|.|.
CASSVDGGLDNSPLHF
TGTGCCAGCAGCGTAGATGGGGGGCTCGACAATTCACCCCTCCACTTT
>17|TRBJ1-1|TRBV25-1|TRBD1|.
CASSPYRGGRGNAEAFF
TGTGCCAGCAGTCCTTACCGGGGCGGCAGGGGGAATGCTGAAGCTTTCTTT
>15|TRBJ1-1|TRBV6-5|.|.
CASSTRQNMNTEAFF
TGTGCCAGCAGTACCCGACAGAACATGAACACTGAAGCTTTCTTT
>14|TRBJ1-1|TRBV9|.|.
CASSVGQGSTEAFF
TGTGCCAGCAGCGTAGGTCAGGGGAGCACTGAAGCTTTCTTT
>12|TRBJ1-1|TRBV7-9|.|.
CASSFPNTEAFF
TGTGCCAGCAGCTTTCCTAACACTGAAGCTTTCTTT
>12|TRBJ1-1|TRBV30|.|.
CAWSKGGIEAFF
TGTGCCTGGAGTAAGGGTGGGATTGAAGCTTTCTTT
>15|TRBJ1-2|TRBV5-5|TRBD1|.
CASTWIGTGDYGYTF
TGTGCCAGCACCTGGATCGGGACAGGGGACTATGGCTACACCTTC
>15|TRBJ1-2|TRBV30|TRBD1|.
CAWSALGQGGYGYTF
TGTGCCTGGAGTGCCTTAGGACAGGGCGGCTATGGCTACACCTTC
>12|TRBJ2-7|TRBV14|.|.
CASSEWGYQQYF
TGTGCCAGCAGCGAGTGGGGTTACCAGCAGTACTTC
>14|TRBJ2-4|TRBV14|TRBD2|.
CASSPGTSRDIQYF
TGTGCCAGCAGCCCGGGGACTAGCAGGGACATTCAGTACTTC
>13|TRBJ1-1|TRBV18|.|few
CASSRKANTEAFF
TGTGCCAGCTCACGGAAGGCGAACACTGAAGCTTTCTTT
>16|TRBJ1-1|TRBV10-2|.|.
CASSDPPRAMNTEAFF
TGCGCCAGCAGTGACCCGCCCCGGGCCATGAACACTGAAGCTTTCTTT
>13|TRBJ2-1|TRBV7-3|.|.
CASSSPSRDEQFF
TGTGCCAGCAGCTCCCCCTCCAGGGACGAGCAGTTCTTC
>15|TRBJ1-6|TRBV6-5|.|.
CASKGIGGARSPLHF
TGTGCCAGCAAAGGTATAGGGGGGGCGCGATCACCCCTCCACTTT
>12|TRBJ1-1|TRBV2|.|.
CARPDPNAEAFF
TGTGCCAGGCCGGACCCCAACGCTGAAGCTTTCTTT
>16|TRBJ2-4|TRBV5-8|TRBD2|.
CASSPGGSLAKNIQYF
TGTGCCAGCAGCCCGGGGGGGTCTTTAGCCAAAAACATTCAGTACTTC
>16|TRBJ1-1|TRBV9|TRBD1|.
CASSVAIQGADTEAFF
TGTGCCAGCAGCGTAGCCATACAGGGGGCAGACACTGAAGCTTTCTTT
>14|TRBJ1-2|TRBV4-2|TRBD1|.
CASSPRQGNYGYTF
TGTGCCAGCAGCCCGCGACAGGGTAACTATGGCTACACCTTC
>14|TRBJ2-1|TRBV11-2|.|once
CASRNPGPYNEQFF
TGTGCCAGCAGGAACCCGGGACCCTACAATGAGCAGTTCTTC
>17|TRBJ2-1|TRBV7-6|.|.
CASSLSGRLINYNEQFF
TGTGCCAGCAGCTTATCGGGGAGACTGATTAACTACAATGAGCAGTTCTTC
>13|TRBJ1-1|TRBV4-3|.|.
CASSQDLDREAFF
TGCGCCAGCAGCCAAGATCTTGACAGAGAAGCTTTCTTT
>13|TRBJ1-2|TRBV9|.|.
CASRDPQFYGYTF
TGTGCCAGCAGGGACCCGCAGTTCTATGGCTACACCTTC
>11|TRBJ2-5|TRBV3-1/TRBV3-2|.|.
CASSLSTPQYF
TGTGCCAGCAGCCTGTCTACGCCCCAGTACTTC
>15|TRBJ1-2|TRBV19|.|.
CASSIIGYRLSGYTF
TGTGCCAGTAGTATAATTGGATACAGGCTTAGTGGCTACACCTTC
>14|TRBJ2-1|TRBV19|.|.
CASTQTASYNEQFF
TGTGCCAGTACCCAGACCGCATCTTACAATGAGCAGTTCTTC
>11|TRBJ1-2|TRBV12-5|.|.
CASGLVDGYTF
TGTGCTAGTGGTTTGGTAGACGGCTACACCTTC
>16|TRBJ2-2|TRBV11-3|.|.
CASSPYPHLMAGELFF
TGTGCCAGCAGCCCCTACCCCCACTTAATGGCCGGGGAGCTGTTTTTT
>13|TRBJ1-1|TRBV7-3|.|.
CASSQTGRTEAFF
TGTGCCAGCAGCCAAACGGGGCGGACTGAAGCTTTCTTT
>16|TRBJ1-3|TRBV3-1/TRBV3-2|.|.
CASSQLRGGSGNTIYF
TGTGCCAGCAGCCAACTCAGGGGAGGCTCTGGAAACACCATATATTTT
>11|TRBJ1-1|TRBV12-3/TRBV12-4|.|.
CASSLATEAFF
TGTGCCAGCAGTTTAGCCACTGAAGCTTTCTTT
>16|TRBJ2-3|TRBV19|.|once
CASSISGGTSTDTQYF
TGTGCCAGTAGTATAAGCGGAGGGACTAGCACAGATACGCAGTATTTT
>14|TRBJ2-5|TRBV6-5|TRBD2|.
CASSYSTSGETQYF
TGTGCCAGCAGTTACTCGACTAGCGGAGAGACCCAGTACTTC
>16|TRBJ1-1|TRBV11-3|TRBD1|few
CASSLVDRGTNTEAFF
TGTGCCAGCAGCTTAGTGGACAGGGGGACCAACACTGAAGCTTTCTTT
>17|TRBJ2-3|TRBV7-2|TRBD2|.
CASSFLGAGARTDTQYF
TGTGCCAGCAGCTTTCTCGGAGCGGGGGCGCGCACAGATACGCAGTATTTT
>11|TRBJ1-1|TRBV20-1|.|.
CSARVSSEAFF
TGCAGTGCAAGGGTATCCAGTGAAGCTTTCTTT
>12|TRBJ1-2|TRBV29-1|.|.
CSATTELEGYTF
TGCAGCGCCACGACCGAGTTGGAGGGCTACACCTTC
>16|TRBJ2-4|TRBV7-8|.|once
CASSIDGSGAKNIQYF
TGTGCCAGCAGCATAGACGGGTCGGGGGCCAAAAACATTCAGTACTTC
>13|TRBJ1-1|TRBV19|.|.
CASSIDLYREAFF
TGTGCCAGTAGTATAGATCTATACAGGGAAGCTTTCTTT
>17|TRBJ1-6|TRBV19|.|.
CASSPAGRSSYNSPLHF
TGTGCCAGTAGTCCCGCGGGACGGAGCTCCTATAATTCACCCCTCCACTTT
>13|TRBJ2-1|TRBV6-5|.|.
CASSGPTYNEQFF
TGTGCCAGCAGCGGCCCAACCTACAATGAGCAGTTCTTC
>15|TRBJ2-2|TRBV6-5|.|.
CASSYRRSNTGELFF
TGTGCCAGCAGTTACAGGAGGTCTAACACCGGGGAGCTGTTTTTT
>17|TRBJ2-3|TRBV9|TRBD2|.
CASSGRITRGGTDTQYF
TGTGCCAGCAGCGGGCGAATTACGCGGGGGGGCACAGATACGCAGTATTTT
>16|TRBJ2-1|TRBV2|.|.
CASSARGQGRMDEQFF
TGTGCCAGCAGTGCCCGGGGGCAGGGAAGAATGGATGAGCAGTTCTTC
>16|TRBJ2-3|TRBV4-2|.|.
CASSQDLSRNTDTQYF
TGTGCCAGCAGCCAAGATCTATCCAGGAACACAGATACGCAGTATTTT